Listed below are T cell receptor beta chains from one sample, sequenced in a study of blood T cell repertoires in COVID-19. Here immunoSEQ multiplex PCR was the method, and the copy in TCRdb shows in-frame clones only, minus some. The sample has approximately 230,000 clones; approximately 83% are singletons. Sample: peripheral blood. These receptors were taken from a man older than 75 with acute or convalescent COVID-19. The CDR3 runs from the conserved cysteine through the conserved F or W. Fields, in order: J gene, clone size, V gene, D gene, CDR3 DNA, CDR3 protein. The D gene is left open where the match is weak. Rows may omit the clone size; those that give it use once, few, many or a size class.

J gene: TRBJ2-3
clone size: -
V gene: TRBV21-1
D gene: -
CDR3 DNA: TGTGCCAGCAGCTTAAGCGACTCCCACGCCGCTACGCAGTATTTT
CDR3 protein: CASSLSDSHAATQYF

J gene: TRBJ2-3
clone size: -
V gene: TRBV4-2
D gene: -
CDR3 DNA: TGTGCCAGCAGCCAGCGGGCGGGGACAGATACGCAGTATTTT
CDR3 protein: CASSQRAGTDTQYF

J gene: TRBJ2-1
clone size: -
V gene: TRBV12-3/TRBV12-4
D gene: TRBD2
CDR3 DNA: TGTGCCAGCAGTCTTAGGACTAGGATTGAGCAGTTCTTC
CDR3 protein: CASSLRTRIEQFF

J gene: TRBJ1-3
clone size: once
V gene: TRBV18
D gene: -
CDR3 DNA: TGTGCCAGCTCATCGTCCGTCAGGACTGCGGGATCTGGAAACACCATATATTTT
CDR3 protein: CASSSSVRTAGSGNTIYF

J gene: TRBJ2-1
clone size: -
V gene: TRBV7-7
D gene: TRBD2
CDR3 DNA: TGTGCCAGCAGCTTAGCGGGAGGGCCCTACAATGAGCAGTTCTTC
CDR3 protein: CASSLAGGPYNEQFF

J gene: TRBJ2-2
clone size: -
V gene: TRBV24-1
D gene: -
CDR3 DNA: TGTGCCACCAGTGGCCACAGGGACACCGGGGAGCTGTTTTTT
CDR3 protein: CATSGHRDTGELFF

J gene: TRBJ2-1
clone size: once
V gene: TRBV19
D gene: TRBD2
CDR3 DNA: TGTGCCAGTAGTTTAGCGCATCCCTATAGCGGGAGGGGCTACAATGAGCAGTTCTTC
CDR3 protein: CASSLAHPYSGRGYNEQFF

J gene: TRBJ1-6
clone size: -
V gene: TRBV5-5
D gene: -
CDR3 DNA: TGTGCCAGCAGCTTGGACACCTGGAGCTCCTATAATTCACCCCTCCACTTT
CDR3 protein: CASSLDTWSSYNSPLHF

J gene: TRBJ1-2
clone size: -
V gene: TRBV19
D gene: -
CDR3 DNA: TGTGCCAGTAGTGTACGCGAAGACCTTCGGAGCGGCTACACCTTC
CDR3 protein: CASSVREDLRSGYTF

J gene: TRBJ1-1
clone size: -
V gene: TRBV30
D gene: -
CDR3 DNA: TGTGCCTGGAGTGTACGGAGGGTGAGCAACACTGAAGCTTTCTTT
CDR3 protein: CAWSVRRVSNTEAFF

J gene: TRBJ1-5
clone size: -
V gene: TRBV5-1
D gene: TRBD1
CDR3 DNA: TGCGCCAGCAGCTGGGGGACAGGCAATAGCAATCAGCCCCAGCATTTT
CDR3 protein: CASSWGTGNSNQPQHF

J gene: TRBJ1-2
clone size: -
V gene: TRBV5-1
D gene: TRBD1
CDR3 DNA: TGCGCCAGTCAGGGGACAGGACACTATGGCTACACCTTC
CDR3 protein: CASQGTGHYGYTF

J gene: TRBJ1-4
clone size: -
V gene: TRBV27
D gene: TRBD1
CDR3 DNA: TGTGCCACCCGACCGACAGGGGGCGCGCAGTCTAATGAAAAACTGTTTTTT
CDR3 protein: CATRPTGGAQSNEKLFF

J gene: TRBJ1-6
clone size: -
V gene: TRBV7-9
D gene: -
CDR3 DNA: TGTGCCAGCAGCTACGCGGTTAATTCACCCCTCCACTTT
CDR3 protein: CASSYAVNSPLHF

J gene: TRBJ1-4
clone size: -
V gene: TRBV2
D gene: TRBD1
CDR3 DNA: TGTGCCAGCAGTGGGGACAGGGGGAATGAAAAACTGTTTTTT
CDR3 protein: CASSGDRGNEKLFF

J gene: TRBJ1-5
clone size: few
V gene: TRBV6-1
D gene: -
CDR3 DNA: TGTGCCAGCAGTGAAGTTCCAGGTAGCAATCAGCCCCAGCATTTT
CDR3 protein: CASSEVPGSNQPQHF

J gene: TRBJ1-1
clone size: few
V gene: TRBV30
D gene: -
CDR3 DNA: TGTGCCTGGATGGGGGCAGGGGCCACTGAAGCTTTCTTT
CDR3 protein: CAWMGAGATEAFF

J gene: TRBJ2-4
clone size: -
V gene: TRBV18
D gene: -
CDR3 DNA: TGTGCCAGCTCACCATTCGGTTCTTTAGCCAAAAACATTCAGTACTTC
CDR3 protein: CASSPFGSLAKNIQYF

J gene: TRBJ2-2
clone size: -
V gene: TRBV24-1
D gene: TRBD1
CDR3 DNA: TGTGCCACCAGTGACGTGACAGGGGGTTACACCGGGGAGCTGTTTTTT
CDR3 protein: CATSDVTGGYTGELFF

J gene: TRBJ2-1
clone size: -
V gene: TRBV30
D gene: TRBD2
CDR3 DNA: TGTGCCTGGAGAGATAGCGGGCCGTATGAGCAGTTCTTC
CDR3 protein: CAWRDSGPYEQFF